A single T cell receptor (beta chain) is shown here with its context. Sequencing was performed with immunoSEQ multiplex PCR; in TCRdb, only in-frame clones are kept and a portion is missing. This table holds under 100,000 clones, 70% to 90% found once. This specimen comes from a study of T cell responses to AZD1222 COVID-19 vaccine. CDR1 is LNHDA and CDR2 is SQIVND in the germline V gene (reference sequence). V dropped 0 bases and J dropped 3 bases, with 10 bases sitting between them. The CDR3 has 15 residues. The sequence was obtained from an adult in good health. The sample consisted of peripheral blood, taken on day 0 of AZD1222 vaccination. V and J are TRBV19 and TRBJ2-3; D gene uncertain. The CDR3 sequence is CASSIEGPVTDTQYF. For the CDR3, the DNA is TGTGCCAGTAGTATAGAGGGCCCAGTTACAGATACGCAGTATTTT.